The rows below give T cell receptor beta chains drawn from one sample of a study of early T cells in non-severe SARS-CoV-2 infection. TCRdb re-analysed the 5' RACE reads in MiXCR, keeping a single row per CDR3 protein. The table has 100,000 to 150,000 distinct CDR3 sequences, around 14% seen once. Source material: whole blood. The receptor set was obtained from an adult who was a healthcare worker with PCR-confirmed SARS-CoV-2 infection or an uninfected control (not recorded which). Each CDR3 is given with its conserved first and last residue. The order of the fields is V gene, clone size, D gene, J gene, CDR3 DNA, CDR3 protein. The D gene is left open where the match is weak. Only part of the rows carry a size: once, few, many, or a class if the clone is expanded.

TRBV6-6	many	-	TRBJ2-7	TGTGCCAGCACCAACAGCTTTTTGGCCTACGAGCAGTACTTC	CASTNSFLAYEQYF
TRBV7-2	few	-	TRBJ2-2	TGTGCCAGCAGACCAACTTACAACACCGGGGAGCTGTTTTTT	CASRPTYNTGELFF
TRBV29-1	few	-	TRBJ2-7	TGCAGCGTTGAAGGGGGGACCGGGCGGAACGAGCAGTACTTC	CSVEGGTGRNEQYF
TRBV20-1	few	-	TRBJ2-2	TGCAGTGCTAAGGGGGGGCAAAACGGGGAGCTGTTTTTT	CSAKGGQNGELFF
TRBV18	few	-	TRBJ1-1	TGTGCCAGCTCACCAAGAGGTCCGAGGAACACTGAAGCTTTCTTT	CASSPRGPRNTEAFF
TRBV6-6	few	-	TRBJ2-7	TGTGCCAGCAGTCGTGGGGCCCCGGACGGCCTCTACGAGCAGTACTTC	CASSRGAPDGLYEQYF
TRBV29-1	few	TRBD1	TRBJ1-2	TGCAGCGCCACAGGGGGCATGGACTATGGCTACACCTTC	CSATGGMDYGYTF
TRBV30	few	TRBD2	TRBJ2-2	TGTGCCTGGAGCGGGACTACCGCAGCGGGGGAGCTGTTTTTT	CAWSGTTAAGELFF
TRBV6-4	many	-	TRBJ2-3	TGTGCCAGCAGTGAAACTTCTCTCGGAGATACGCAGTATTTT	CASSETSLGDTQYF
TRBV9	few	-	TRBJ1-4	TGTGCCAGCAGCGTAGGGGGGACTCCCGGAGGTGAAAAACTGTTTTTT	CASSVGGTPGGEKLFF
TRBV29-1	-	TRBD1	TRBJ1-2	TGCAGCGTTGAAGGCCAGGGACAGGGGCATGGCTACACCTTC	CSVEGQGQGHGYTF
TRBV30	-	-	TRBJ2-1	TGTGCCTGGAGTGTAATAAATGAGCAGTTCTTC	CAWSVINEQFF
TRBV6-5	few	-	TRBJ2-2	TGTGCCAGCAGTTACTTGGGCCCCGGGGCAGAAACCGGGGAGCTGTTTTTT	CASSYLGPGAETGELFF
TRBV4-2	-	TRBD2	TRBJ2-2	TGTGCCAGCAGCCCGGGGACTAGCGGGGCCCCCGGGGAGCTGTTTTTT	CASSPGTSGAPGELFF
TRBV9	once	-	TRBJ2-1	TGTGCCAGCAGCGTAGCTGGAGGGGTCGGACAGTTGGAGTTCTTC	CASSVAGGVGQLEFF
TRBV25-1	-	-	TRBJ2-1	TGTGCCAGCAGTGCCCCGACAGTGCACGTCGATAATGAGCAGTTCTTC	CASSAPTVHVDNEQFF